This T cell receptor (beta chain) was retrieved from a study of T cells in Graves' hyperthyroidism and ophthalmopathy (dated by TCRdb to between 2018 and 2020). General notes on the study: Peripheral blood samples were taken at initial diagnosis, before any treatment was given. To identify distinguishing TCR V-J signatures, a discovery cohort of 100 or so patients was used, comprising fewer than 45 with Graves' ophthalmopathy and roughly 60 with stable Graves' hyperthyroidism. Prospective prediction of ophthalmopathy was tested in an independent validation cohort of approximately 19 hyperthyroidism patients and 17 patients who later progressed to ophthalmopathy. The 90 to 100 discovery patients were randomly divided into training and test sets at a 7:3 ratio. In roughly six Graves' hyperthyroidism patients, the study also compared T-cell repertoires from thyroid tissue with T-cell repertoires from blood. Following sampling, methimazole starting at 30 mg daily was given to hyperthyroidism patients, and high-dose intravenous methylprednisolone was given to ophthalmopathy patients. The paper reports TCR Vbeta CDR3 sequencing of 130 to 150 peripheral blood samples: some 44 ophthalmopathy, 70 to 85 hyperthyroidism and roughly 17 progressor patients.

The TCR beta CDR3 regions were amplified from the RNA transcripts. A first-round RT-PCR of the TCR CDR3 used the HTBI primer set with the Qiagen OneStep RT-PCR kit. A second multiplex PCR round built the libraries, followed by size selection and purification. Libraries were sequenced paired-end with 100 bp reads on an Illumina HiSeq2000. Under the source paper's analysis protocol: SOAPnuke was used to process the raw data, with reads discarded if the reads contained adapters or uncalled bases, had a mean Phred below 15, or lacked an exact constant-primer or identifier match. COPE v1.2.5 was used to merge high-quality paired reads, and clonotypes were defined as unique nucleotide sequences. MiTCR v1.1 was used to align the clonotypes against IMGT TRBV, TRBD and TRBJ reference segments. The analysis included only V-J combinations with a frequency above 0.0001, which together covered approximately 99% of the repertoires. A TCS score was defined as the ratio between F50 (clonal expansion) and ExV (chaos), using BLOSUM62-based TCRdist between CDR3 peptides within each V-J. Welch's t-statistics and random forest reduced roughly 500 V-J features to roughly 13, which were used in a naive Bayes classifier (R e1071). TCRdb cleaned the public reads at Q25 with fastp, built clones with MiXCR and kept in-frame beta chains. Rows are combined by CDR3 protein, so each entry shows the most common genes and DNA. What appears here as the V and J calls and clone size reflects TCRdb's work, not the paper's. This sample gives fewer than 350,000 distinct CDR3 sequences in total; about 14% of them show up just once. The ten largest clones take up 7.5% to 8% of the sample.

What the authors observed across the whole study: Sample size was not statistically predetermined, and blinding of investigators to group allocation was not performed. In validation, the model predicted progression to ophthalmopathy a median of roughly six months before onset, with about 67% sensitivity and roughly 72% specificity. In cross-validation, a model built on a 13 V-J signature told ophthalmopathy apart from stable hyperthyroidism with approximately 90% sensitivity and about 81% specificity, and in testing the same model reached 80%/75%. Most expanded thyroid clonotypes (frequency above 0.001) were also found in blood, which suggests that blood repertoires may mirror thyroid immune responses.

This clonotype was observed at least ten times. There is no known antigen for this receptor. Qualities for individual bases were not recorded, and no much larger clone is one base off. The hyperthyroidism patients were between 18 and 65 years old and newly diagnosed, with a disease duration of less than 2 months. Patients with uncontrolled infections, other autoimmune diseases, pregnancy or lactation were excluded. Diagnoses were based on clinical symptoms, serum thyroxine and TRAb, thyroid ultrasound and orbital computed tomography. Blood from progressor patients was collected at the time of first diagnosis with hyperthyroidism, before any ophthalmopathy symptoms had appeared. Ficoll-Paque density gradient centrifugation was used to isolate PBMCs from about 10 ml of fresh peripheral blood. Progressor patients were initially diagnosed with Graves' hyperthyroidism and developed ophthalmopathy during follow-up. Total RNA was extracted with Trizol reagent, and quality was checked on an Agilent 2100 Bioanalyzer.

V loses 5 bases at its end and J loses 5 bases; junction bases beyond the gene matches: 7. There are 14 amino acids in the CDR3, from cysteine to phenylalanine inclusive. CDR3 DNA is the only sequence kept; it has 42 bases, read in frame from the first base. This TCR derives from a woman aged 25 to 39 with Graves' hyperthyroidism that later progressed to Graves' ophthalmopathy. The specimen was blood. Recombination connected TRBV12-3 or TRBV12-4 to TRBJ1-2; 8 central bases correspond to TRBD1. The DNA sequence reads TGTGCCAGCAGTCCTCCCCAGGGGGCTTATGGCTACACCTTC. Its protein product is CASSPPQGAYGYTF.